Below are 27 T cell receptor beta chains sequenced from a single sample in a study of T cells after yellow fever vaccination (dated by TCRdb to about 2019). The receptor library was made with 5' RACE. Sequencing instrument: Illumina HiSeq 2500. The public reads were run again by TCRdb, first through fastp at Q25 and then through MiXCR, and only productive beta chains were kept. CDR3 protein sequences are deduplicated, and each keeps its most common genes and DNA. For this sample the table gives approximately 580,000 distinct CDR3 sequences, of which 17% were detected only once. 17% of the sample comes from the top ten. The treatment or condition tag for this specimen amounts to: live attenuated yellow fever vaccine strain. The sample consisted of PBMCs, taken roughly 5 days after the first yellow fever vaccination. These receptors all come from a man in his late teens or twenties who received the YFV17D yellow fever vaccine.

This clonotype has only a few counts. The CDR3 here is CASSSTGQGGNSPLHF. The CDR3 nucleotides are TGTGCCAGCAGCTCTACTGGACAGGGTGGAAATTCACCCCTCCACTTT. The chain employs TRBV7-9 and TRBJ1-6; 8 bases agree with TRBD1. With 4 bases clipped from V and 7 bases from J, the junction kept 9 bases outside the gene matches. Per the germline V gene, CDR1 is SEHNR and CDR2 is FQNEAQ (reference sequence). CDR3 length equals 16 residues.

At least ten counts were recorded for this clonotype. V is TRBV29-1 and J is TRBJ2-1, with D unresolved. Germline CDR1 and CDR2: SQVTM and ANQGSEA. The CDR3 contains 12 residues. Trimming removed 6 bases from V and 0 bases from J, with 6 bases in between. CDR3 nucleotides: TGCAGCGTGGCATTCTCCTACAATGAGCAGTTCTTC. Its translation: CSVAFSYNEQFF.

This clonotype was found once. The rearrangement links TRBV10-3 to TRBJ1-1, with 8 bases lining up with TRBD1. V gave up 6 bases and J gave up 1 base; unmatched junction bases: 4. Germline V gene data show CDR1 as ENHRY and CDR2 as SYGVKD. The CDR3 has 14 amino acids. The CDR3 sequence: CAIRRQGTNTEAFF. DNA for the CDR3: TGTGCCATCAGGAGACAGGGGACGAACACTGAAGCTTTCTTT.

This clonotype was seen a handful of times. The J gene is TRBJ2-1, the V gene TRBV5-5; TRBD2 matches at 13 bases. The CDR3 has 15 residues. Trimming removed 5 bases from V and 8 bases from J; junction bases left unmatched: 7. Germline V gives CDR1 SGHKS, CDR2 YYEKEE (reference sequence). The CDR3 bases are TGTGCCAGCAGGGAAGGACTAGCGGGGGAGGATGAGCAGTTCTTC. Its protein is CASREGLAGEDEQFF.

This clonotype was observed a handful of times. CDR3 DNA sequence: TGTGCCAGCAGCTTAGTTACGCCGACTCCCCTCTATGGCTACACCTTC. This sequence encodes CASSLVTPTPLYGYTF. This rearrangement joins TRBV11-2 to TRBJ1-2; D uncertain. Germline CDR1 is SGHAT and CDR2 is FQNNGV. V was shortened by 1 base and J by 4 bases, with 16 bases between the two germline ends. This CDR3 region has 16 residues. Full variable domain (rest looked up from reference TRBV11-2 and TRBJ1-2): EAGVAQSPRYKIIEKRQSVAFWCNPISGHATLYWYQQILGQGPKLLIQFQNNGVVDDSQLPKDRFSAERLKGVDSTLKIQPAKLEDSAVYLCASSLVTPTPLYGYTFGSGTRLTVV.

The sample holds many counts of this clonotype. V usage is TRBV12-3 or TRBV12-4 and J usage is TRBJ1-1; 10 bases are a match to TRBD1. The trim removed 4 bases at V and 4 bases at J, leaving 3 bases unmatched. The CDR3 totals 14 residues. The CDR3 protein is CASSSRDRGTEAFF. The CDR3 DNA reads as TGTGCCAGCAGTTCGCGGGACAGGGGCACTGAAGCTTTCTTT.

This clonotype came up many times. The rearrangement joins TRBV5-1 to TRBJ1-5, with D perhaps matching TRBD1 (6 bases). The CDR3 extends over 15 amino acids. Germline V gives CDR1 SGHRS, CDR2 YFSETQ. V was clipped by 4 bases and J by 2 bases, with 13 bases between them. The CDR3 spells CASSPGQWGNQPQHF. The DNA for the CDR3 is TGCGCCAGCAGCCCCGGACAGTGGGGCAATCAGCCCCAGCATTTT.

CDR3 in amino acids: CSADDRGWDQPQHF. CDR3 in DNA: TGCAGTGCTGACGACAGGGGTTGGGATCAGCCCCAGCATTTT. This chain connects TRBV20-1 to TRBJ1-5, with 8 bases aligning to TRBD1. Germline CDR1 and CDR2: DFQATT and SNEGSKA (reference sequence). This CDR3 is built from 14 residues. J gave up 5 bases and V 5 bases, and 8 bases lay outside the gene matches.

The rearrangement joins TRBV4-1 to TRBJ2-1, with 9 bases identical to TRBD2. Trimming removed 2 bases from V and 6 bases from J; junction bases left unmatched: 5. Germline assignment: CDR1 MGHRA and CDR2 YSYEKL. The CDR3 consists of 15 residues. The CDR3 loop is CASSQTGTSLNEQFF. For the CDR3, the DNA is TGCGCCAGCAGCCAAACCGGGACTAGCCTCAATGAGCAGTTCTTC.

The chain has TRBV7-9 and TRBJ2-5; D remains ambiguous. The CDR3 is 14 residues long. Trimming pared 3 bases from V and 0 bases from J, leaving 8 bases between. Germline values: CDR1 SEHNR, CDR2 FQNEAQ (reference sequence). CDR3 sequence: CASSLIGDQETQYF. CDR3 bases: TGTGCCAGCAGCTTGATCGGCGACCAAGAGACCCAGTACTTC.

This clonotype showed up just a few times. The chain combines TRBV24-1 with TRBJ2-3; 9 bases fit TRBD1. CDR3 length: 16 amino acids. The germline V gene has CDR1 KGHDR and CDR2 SFDVKD. V shed 2 bases and J 2 bases; nucleotides not matched to a gene: 4. Here the CDR3 DNA reads TGTGCCACCAGTGATTGGGGGACAGGGTCCACAGATACGCAGTATTTT. It specifies CATSDWGTGSTDTQYF.

The chain employs TRBV7-8 and TRBJ1-1, with D perhaps TRBD1 (6 bases). The germline V gene has CDR1 SGHVS and CDR2 FQNEAQ. There are 14 residues in the CDR3. With 5 bases removed from V and 5 bases from J, the gap between germline ends came to 15 bases. The CDR3 nucleotides are TGTGCCAGCAGCCGGGGACATTTCGAGACTGAAGCTTTCTTT. Translation: CASSRGHFETEAFF.

This chain connects TRBV6-1 to TRBJ2-1; 13 nucleotides align to TRBD2. CDR1 MNHNS and CDR2 SASEGT come from the germline V gene. With 6 bases clipped from V and 0 bases from J, the junction kept 11 bases outside the gene matches. There are 19 residues in the CDR3. In nucleotides, the CDR3 is TGTGCCAGCAGACCCGGGACTAGCGGGGCCCCGAGCTCCTACAATGAGCAGTTCTTC. Its protein is CASRPGTSGAPSSYNEQFF.

This chain connects TRBV4-3 to TRBJ2-3, with D uncertain. The CDR3 is 15 residues long. V was cut by 0 bases and J by 7 bases, with 14 bases left in between. Germline-derived CDR1 and CDR2 are LGHNA and YSLEER. The CDR3 DNA is TGCGCCAGCAGCCAAGAATGCCTACCCCAAAATACGCAGTATTTT. It translates to CASSQECLPQNTQYF.

The rearrangement links TRBV20-1 to TRBJ2-2; D not certain. CDR3 length: 13 residues. Per germline, CDR1 DFQATT and CDR2 SNEGSKA (reference sequence). Trimming took 5 bases from V and 4 from J, leaving 11 bases between them. DNA for the CDR3: TGCAGTGCTGCCGTGCCAAGCACCGGGGAGCTGTTTTTT. Protein product: CSAAVPSTGELFF.

This clonotype was counted only a few times. J is TRBJ1-2 and V is TRBV28; possible D gene TRBD1, 5 bases. CDR3 size: 10 residues. V was pared by 8 bases and J by 6 bases, with 7 bases between. Germline V lookup: CDR1 MDHEN, CDR2 SYDVKM. This chain's CDR3 is CASGRDGYTF. The CDR3 DNA reads TGTGCCAGCGGCAGGGATGGCTACACCTTC.

This clonotype was detected only a few times. V and J are TRBV12-3 or TRBV12-4 and TRBJ1-1; 11 bases agree with TRBD1. Trimming at V came to 6 bases and at J to 5 bases, leaving 5 bases not matched to a gene. The length of the CDR3 is 14 residues. CDR3 sequence: CASRTGTGGTEAFF. CDR3 bases: TGTGCCAGCAGAACCGGGACAGGGGGGACTGAAGCTTTCTTT.

This clonotype was counted only a few times. The V and J genes are TRBV6-5 and TRBJ2-1; D is unresolved. Germline CDR1 reads MNHEY; CDR2 reads SVGAGI. CDR3 length: 13 residues. V was pared by 2 bases and J by 5 bases, with 7 bases between. In DNA, the CDR3 is TGTGCCAGCAGTTACAATAGGCACAATGAGCAGTTCTTC. Translation: CASSYNRHNEQFF.

This clonotype occurred a few times. The chain carries TRBV20-1 and TRBJ2-5; D is unresolved. Germline values: CDR1 DFQATT, CDR2 SNEGSKA (reference sequence). The CDR3 loop spans 12 amino acids. V was cut by 3 bases and J by 0 bases, with 5 bases left in between. The CDR3: CSASRNQETQYF. Written as DNA, the CDR3 is TGCAGTGCTAGCAGAAACCAAGAGACCCAGTACTTC.

In its sample, this clonotype was seen many times. The rearrangement links TRBV20-1 to TRBJ2-1; D is undetermined. Germline lookup yields CDR1 DFQATT and CDR2 SNEGSKA (reference sequence). The CDR3 runs to 15 residues. V lost 0 bases, J lost 4 bases, and 13 bases lay in between. DNA for the CDR3: TGCAGTGCTAGAGATGCTTCTGTCATTTACAATGAGCAGTTCTTC. Protein product: CSARDASVIYNEQFF.

This clonotype was seen a handful of times. The chain joins TRBV5-4 to TRBJ2-4; TRBD2 matches at 10 bases. The germline gives CDR1 SGHNT, CDR2 YYREEE (reference sequence). V dropped 3 bases and J dropped 6; count of bases not matched to a gene: 9. This CDR3 comprises 16 residues. This chain's CDR3 is CASSYRAGGPGNIQYF. The CDR3 DNA reads as TGTGCCAGCAGCTATCGAGCGGGGGGGCCTGGAAACATTCAGTACTTC.

In this sample, this clonotype turned up a few times. The chain carries TRBV12-5 and TRBJ1-1; no reliable D call. The ends were cut back, 0 bases at V and 6 bases at J, with 8 bases in the middle. This CDR3 has 13 amino acids. The germline gives CDR1 LGHNT, CDR2 FRNRAP. CDR3 loop: CASGLVMASEAFF. The CDR3, as DNA: TGTGCTAGTGGTTTGGTAATGGCTTCTGAAGCTTTCTTT.

V and J are TRBV11-2 and TRBJ1-6; D not certain. V was pared by 1 base and J by 0 bases, with 7 bases between. From germline, CDR1 is SGHAT and CDR2 FQNNGV. This CDR3 comprises 16 residues. In DNA form, the CDR3 reads TGTGCCAGCAGCTTAGGTCCAAGCTCCTATAATTCACCCCTCCACTTT. It yields the protein CASSLGPSSYNSPLHF.

This clonotype has only a few counts. The chain recombines TRBV7-9 with TRBJ1-2; weak D call: TRBD1 (6 bases). V lost 5 bases and J 1 base, leaving 14 bases between the germline ends. This CDR3 spans 15 amino acids. Germline V CDR1 and CDR2: SEHNR, FQNEAQ (reference sequence). The CDR3 DNA reads as TGTGCCAGCAGCCACCACAGGGATATTAACTATGGCTACACCTTC. It is translated as CASSHHRDINYGYTF.

This clonotype was recorded a few times. The chain uses TRBV29-1 and TRBJ2-3, with D unresolved. Germline CDR1 and CDR2: SQVTM and ANQGSEA. The CDR3 consists of 14 residues. Deletions cut 1 base from V and 1 base from J, with 9 bases between. CDR3 region: CSVEGSDRTDTQYF. The CDR3, as DNA: TGCAGCGTTGAAGGGAGCGATCGCACAGATACGCAGTATTTT.

The chain has TRBV25-1 and TRBJ2-5, with 8 bases that match TRBD2. Losses at the gene ends were 8 bases for V and 5 bases for J; bases not matched to a gene: 7. The CDR3 sequence is 13 residues long. Looked up from germline, CDR1 is MGHDK and CDR2 is SYGVNS. The CDR3: CASRGGVLETQYF. The CDR3 DNA sequence: TGTGCCAGCCGGGGGGGCGTGTTGGAGACCCAGTACTTC.

The gene calls are TRBV21-1 and TRBJ2-2; the table calls TRBD2, which could not be checked here. TRBV21-1 represents a pseudogene. CDR3 length: 20 residues. CDR3 nucleotides: TGTGCCAGCAGCAAAGCTGTAACTAGCGGGGGCATCACGAACACCGGGGAGCTGTTTTTT. Translation: CASSKAVTSGGITNTGELFF.